This T cell receptor beta chain appears in the sequencing data of a study of OX40 agonist ivuxolimab in advanced cancers. For the study at large: Administration of intravenous ivuxolimab to patients occurred every 2 weeks at 0.01 to 10 mg/kg. Patients assigned to dose escalation were diagnosed with hepatocellular carcinoma, melanoma, renal cell or head and neck cancer. Having had anti-PD-1, anti-PD-L1 or anti-CTLA-4 therapy before was allowed, and approximately 40% had some.

This CDR3 is 16 amino acids long. Germline trimming cut 0 bases from V and 2 bases from J; bases unmatched to any gene: 4. Germline V gene lookup returns CDR1 LGHNA and CDR2 YNFKEQ. Assay: immunoSEQ multiplex PCR; the TCRdb copy retains only in-frame clones and omits some. The data hold over 55,000 clones, with roughly 84% observed a single time. This sequence joins TRBV4-2 and TRBJ2-7; 10 bases are shared with TRBD1. The receptor comes from an adult with an advanced solid tumor such as melanoma, head and neck, liver or kidney cancer. Here the sequenced sample was CD4+ or CD8+ T cells sorted from blood, taken in a trial of the OX40 agonist ivuxolimab. CDR3 sequence (DNA): TGTGCCAGCAGCCAAGAGGCCGGGACAGGGGCCTACGAGCAGTACTTC. This gives the protein CASSQEAGTGAYEQYF.